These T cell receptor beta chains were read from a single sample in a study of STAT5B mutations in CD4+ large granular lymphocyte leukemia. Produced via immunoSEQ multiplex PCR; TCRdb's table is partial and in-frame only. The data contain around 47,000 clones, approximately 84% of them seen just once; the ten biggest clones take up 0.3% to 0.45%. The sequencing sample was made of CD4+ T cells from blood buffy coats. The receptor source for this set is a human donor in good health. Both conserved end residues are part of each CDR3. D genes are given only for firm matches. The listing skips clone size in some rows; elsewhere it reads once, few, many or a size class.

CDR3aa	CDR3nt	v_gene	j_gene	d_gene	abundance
CSVGTVSNQPQHF	TGCAGCGTCGGGACAGTCAGCAATCAGCCCCAGCATTTT	TRBV29-1	TRBJ1-5	TRBD1	few
CASSVQGNRGNQPQHF	TGTGCCAGCAGCGTCCAGGGGAATCGGGGCAATCAGCCCCAGCATTTT	TRBV5-4	TRBJ1-5	-	-
CSARLNNEQFF	TGCAGTGCTAGACTAAACAATGAGCAGTTCTTC	TRBV20-1	TRBJ2-1	-	-
CASSQVPGSSYEQYF	TGCGCCAGCAGCCAAGTTCCAGGGAGCTCCTACGAGCAGTACTTC	TRBV4-1	TRBJ2-7	-	-
CSVAGGQGDYEQYF	TGCAGCGTGGCTGGTGGACAGGGGGACTACGAGCAGTACTTC	TRBV29-1	TRBJ2-7	TRBD1	-
CASSLQGNTEAFF	TGCGCCAGCAGCTTGCAAGGAAACACTGAAGCTTTCTTT	TRBV5-1	TRBJ1-1	-	-
CAWTTAREQYF	TGTGCCTGGACCACAGCAAGGGAGCAGTACTTC	TRBV30	TRBJ2-7	-	-
CASSEGLAHSYEQYF	TGTGCCAGCAGTGAAGGACTAGCCCACTCCTACGAGCAGTACTTC	TRBV2	TRBJ2-7	TRBD2	-
CASSLDRLNTEAFF	TGTGCCAGCAGCTTAGATCGTTTGAACACTGAAGCTTTCTTT	TRBV7-9	TRBJ1-1	-	-
CASSFSSGSRGYEQYF	TGTGCCAGCAGCTTCTCGTCCGGGTCTCGAGGCTACGAGCAGTACTTC	TRBV5-5	TRBJ2-7	-	-
CASRRWTGEGSPLHF	TGTGCCAGCAGGAGGTGGACCGGGGAAGGATCACCCCTCCACTTT	TRBV6-1	TRBJ1-6	-	-
CVVEKLAGGHNEQFF	TGTGTGGTGGAAAAACTAGCGGGGGGCCATAATGAGCAGTTCTTC	TRBV2	TRBJ2-1	TRBD2	-
CASSHPGIYYGYTF	TGTGCCAGCAGCCATCCTGGGATCTACTATGGCTACACCTTC	TRBV7-9	TRBJ1-2	-	few
CAGKTGDYEQYF	TGTGCCGGAAAAACAGGGGACTACGAGCAGTACTTC	TRBV21-1	TRBJ2-7	-	-
CSALGRLGSYEQYF	TGCAGCGCCCTAGGGAGGCTCGGGTCCTACGAGCAGTACTTC	TRBV29-1	TRBJ2-7	-	-
CASSYLEVTEAFF	TGTGCCAGCAGCTACCTGGAGGTGACTGAAGCTTTCTTT	TRBV11-3	TRBJ1-1	-	-
CASSLGISNSPLHF	TGTGCCAGCAGCTTAGGCATCTCAAATTCACCCCTCCACTTT	TRBV7-9	TRBJ1-6	-	few
CASSVGSAATNEKLFF	TGTGCCAGCAGCGTAGGATCGGCGGCGACTAATGAAAAACTGTTTTTT	TRBV9	TRBJ1-4	-	few
CASSPGTSGNTIYF	TGTGCCAGCTCACCGGGGACGTCTGGAAACACCATATATTTT	TRBV18	TRBJ1-3	-	few
CASSGTGEGEQYF	TGTGCCAGTAGTGGGACAGGGGAAGGCGAGCAGTACTTC	TRBV19	TRBJ2-7	TRBD1	-
CASSPRNHRGSMETQYF	TGTGCCAGCAGCCCACGGAACCACAGGGGGTCGATGGAGACCCAGTACTTC	TRBV9	TRBJ2-5	TRBD1	-
CASSPDRYGYTF	TGTGCCAGCAGCCCGGACAGATATGGCTACACCTTC	TRBV6-5	TRBJ1-2	-	-
CASSIGRKLFF	TGTGCCAGTAGTATTGGACGGAAACTGTTTTTT	TRBV19	TRBJ1-4	-	-
CASSQTVRTGWTDTQYF	TGCGCCAGCAGCCAAACCGTTCGGACAGGGTGGACAGATACGCAGTATTTT	TRBV4-1	TRBJ2-3	TRBD1	-
CASSQEVGRGRYTEAFF	TGTGCCAGCAGCCAAGAGGTCGGCAGGGGTCGGTACACTGAAGCTTTCTTT	TRBV14	TRBJ1-1	-	-
CASSQDNTGLANSPLHF	TGTGCCAGCAGCCAAGATAATACAGGTCTCGCAAACTCACCCCTCCACTTT	TRBV4-2	TRBJ1-6	-	-
CASSLQGATEAFF	TGTGCCAGCAGCTTACAGGGTGCCACTGAAGCTTTCTTT	TRBV7-9	TRBJ1-1	-	-
CASSDLGGWYGYTF	TGTGCCAGCAGTGATTTGGGGGGCTGGTATGGCTACACCTTC	TRBV6-1	TRBJ1-2	-	few
CASSSPTLRDTEAFF	TGTGCCAGCAGCTCCCCGACTTTAAGGGACACTGAAGCTTTCTTT	TRBV12-1	TRBJ1-1	-	-
CASSLAGDWGYTF	TGTGCCAGCAGCTTAGCGGGGGATTGGGGCTACACCTTC	TRBV7-3	TRBJ1-2	-	few
CASSPRGEPTVTQYF	TGCGCCAGCAGCCCACGGGGGGAGCCGACCGTTACGCAGTATTTT	TRBV5-1	TRBJ2-3	TRBD2	-
CASSPQVSSNAGELFF	TGTGCCAGCAGCCCTCAGGTCTCTTCGAACGCCGGGGAGCTGTTTTTT	TRBV7-6	TRBJ2-2	-	-
CASSAQGIDQPQHF	TGTGCCAGCAGTGCACAGGGGATTGATCAGCCCCAGCATTTT	TRBV6-1	TRBJ1-5	TRBD1	-
CASSVEVSGRAKGEQYF	TGTGCCAGCAGCGTAGAGGTTAGCGGGAGGGCCAAGGGCGAGCAGTACTTC	TRBV9	TRBJ2-7	TRBD2	-
CASSLGTLTDTQYF	TGTGCCAGCAGCTTAGGAACTCTCACAGATACGCAGTATTTT	TRBV5-6	TRBJ2-3	-	-
CASSRRGLEETQYF	TGTGCCAGCAGCCGGCGGGGGTTGGAAGAGACCCAGTACTTC	TRBV5-5	TRBJ2-5	TRBD2	-
CASSGGPTYGYTF	TGTGCCAGCAGCGGTGGACCGACCTACGGCTACACCTTC	TRBV2	TRBJ1-2	-	few
CASSEGTSGTDTQYF	TGCGCCAGCAGTGAAGGGACTAGCGGAACCGATACGCAGTATTTT	TRBV10-1	TRBJ2-3	TRBD2	-
CAISVGTANTEAFF	TGTGCCATCAGTGTAGGGACAGCGAACACTGAAGCTTTCTTT	TRBV10-3	TRBJ1-1	TRBD1	-
CAWSVWDRQDTGELFF	TGTGCCTGGAGTGTATGGGACAGACAAGACACCGGGGAGCTGTTTTTT	TRBV30	TRBJ2-2	TRBD1	once
CASSLDRVNTSTDTQYF	TGTGCCAGCAGCTTAGATCGGGTCAACACTAGCACAGATACGCAGTATTTT	TRBV11-2	TRBJ2-3	-	-
CASSYQGASDTQYF	TGTGCCAGCAGCTATCAGGGGGCTTCAGATACGCAGTATTTT	TRBV7-6	TRBJ2-3	TRBD1	-
CASSASGNEKLFF	TGTGCCAGCAGTGCCAGCGGTAATGAAAAACTGTTTTTT	TRBV2	TRBJ1-4	-	-
CASSATRGNTEAFF	TGTGCCAGCAGTGCCACTCGGGGGAACACTGAAGCTTTCTTT	TRBV6-1	TRBJ1-1	-	few
CASSLSMAGPDTQYF	TGTGCCAGCAGTTTATCGATGGCCGGGCCCGATACGCAGTATTTT	TRBV27	TRBJ2-3	-	-
CASSQGALGTEAFF	TGTGCCAGCAGTCAGGGGGCGCTTGGCACTGAAGCTTTCTTT	TRBV2	TRBJ1-1	TRBD1	-
CASSEEGAINEKLFF	TGTGCCAGCAGTGAGGAGGGGGCGATTAATGAAAAACTGTTTTTT	TRBV6-1	TRBJ1-4	TRBD1	-
CASNDYGYTF	TGTGCCAGCAATGACTATGGCTACACCTTC	TRBV6-1	TRBJ1-2	-	-
CASSPPSGANTEAFF	TGTGCCAGCTCACCACCTTCGGGGGCGAACACTGAAGCTTTCTTT	TRBV18	TRBJ1-1	-	-